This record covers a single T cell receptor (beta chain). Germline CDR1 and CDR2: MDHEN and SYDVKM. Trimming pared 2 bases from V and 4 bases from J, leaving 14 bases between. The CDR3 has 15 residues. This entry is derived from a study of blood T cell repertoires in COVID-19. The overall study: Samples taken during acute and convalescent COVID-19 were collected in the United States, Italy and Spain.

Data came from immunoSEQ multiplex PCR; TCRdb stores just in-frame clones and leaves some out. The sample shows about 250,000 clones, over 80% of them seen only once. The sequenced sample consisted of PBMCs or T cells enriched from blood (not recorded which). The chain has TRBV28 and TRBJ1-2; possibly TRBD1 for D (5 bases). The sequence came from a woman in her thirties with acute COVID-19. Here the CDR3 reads CASSLGILGAYGYTF. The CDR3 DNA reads TGTGCCAGCAGTTTAGGGATCCTAGGGGCCTATGGCTACACCTTC.